A selection of T cell receptor beta chains follows, all from one sample in a study of monozygotic twins with inflammatory bowel disease. TCRdb reprocessed the 5' RACE reads, with one entry per CDR3 protein and no DNA. The table for this sample gives roughly 300,000 distinct CDR3 sequences. Sequencing was carried out using blood. These receptors were collected from a human donor with ulcerative colitis or Crohn's disease, or a healthy co-twin of an affected twin (not recorded which). CDR3s include the opening cysteine and the closing phenylalanine or tryptophan.

J,V,CDR3
TRBJ1-5,TRBV6-5,CASTGARNQPQHF
TRBJ2-2,TRBV12-3/TRBV12-4,CASSRARPSTGELFF
TRBJ1-3,TRBV12-3/TRBV12-4,CASSFRGNTIYF
TRBJ2-3,TRBV7-9,CASSLEMRAGEGDTQYF
TRBJ2-4,TRBV11-2,CASSLGLAGGKNIQYF
TRBJ2-2,TRBV2,CASSVGAANTGELFF
TRBJ1-5,TRBV28,CASSFPLLLGVPQHF
TRBJ2-1,TRBV7-9,CASSTDRAKEQFF
TRBJ2-1,TRBV2,CASSVGLAGRGEQFF
TRBJ2-7,TRBV12-3/TRBV12-4,CASSPRVGQGRLSSYEQYF
TRBJ1-2,TRBV6-5,CASSYRRAPVLSYTF
TRBJ2-5,TRBV19,CASRPIGVETQYF
TRBJ2-4,TRBV3-1,CASSQAMFGNIQYF
TRBJ2-7,TRBV12-3/TRBV12-4,CASSPIWGTTYEQYF
TRBJ2-2,TRBV7-2,CASSLRVLLTNTGELFF
TRBJ2-4,TRBV6-1,CASMGLSGGTKNIQYF
TRBJ2-2,TRBV12-3/TRBV12-4,CASKNLAERNTGELFF
TRBJ2-3,TRBV5-5,CASSPGWWRADTQYF
TRBJ2-7,TRBV7-2,CASSFRQGPSYEQYF
TRBJ2-5,TRBV29-1,CSVEAGVETQYF
TRBJ2-7,TRBV20-1,CSAGRGTYEQYF
TRBJ2-7,TRBV24-1,CATSDSGTKVHEQYF
TRBJ2-1,TRBV20-1,CGARDRSGSFYEQFF
TRBJ2-2,TRBV5-4,CASSLALDTGELFF
TRBJ1-2,TRBV6-6,CASSYSQGQGGTF
TRBJ1-1,TRBV7-9,CASSPATAGNTEAFF
TRBJ2-5,TRBV5-1,CASSFLTGSFRETQYF
TRBJ1-4,TRBV5-1,CASSSQGADEKLFF
TRBJ2-2,TRBV7-2,CASSFIDTGELFF
TRBJ2-1,TRBV27,CASSLSGVLRNEQFF
TRBJ1-3,TRBV7-8,CASSLVGQLGIVPIYF
TRBJ1-5,TRBV5-6,CASSTYVYSNQPQHF
TRBJ2-7,TRBV9,CASSVDDSDIEQYF
TRBJ2-7,TRBV4-3,CASSQVYRDSYEQYF
TRBJ2-7,TRBV9,CASSPARQDGEQYF
TRBJ2-1,TRBV6-5,CASSYPRTSPSELDEQFF
TRBJ2-3,TRBV15,CATSRPGESTDTQYF
TRBJ1-1,TRBV20-1,CSAEQGLGAEAFF
TRBJ2-1,TRBV2,CASSEKTEQFF
TRBJ1-6,TRBV18,CASSAPGTSSPLHF
TRBJ2-1,TRBV7-3,CASSLYSTNEQFF
TRBJ2-7,TRBV2,CASIQREAYEQYF
TRBJ1-1,TRBV10-3,CAIRPYVGTGGVDTEAFF
TRBJ2-1,TRBV11-2,CASRLILMGTSGRYGEQFF
TRBJ2-2,TRBV6-1,CASRITSGSSGELFF
TRBJ1-6,TRBV20-1,CSARWDRDYNSPLHF
TRBJ1-2,TRBV25-1,CASSVGGKYGYTF
TRBJ1-6,TRBV5-1,CASSLAVGQGHSPLHF
TRBJ1-5,TRBV7-9,CASSSGTQGAQPQHF